These T cell receptor beta chains were read from a single sample in a study of PD-L1 blockade in urothelial cancer. Sequencing used immunoSEQ multiplex PCR; TCRdb keeps in-frame clones, though not all of them. This repertoire shows 130,000 or so clones, about 81% found once; its top ten account for 2.5% to 3.5%. The specimen was PBMCs, collected around atezolizumab (anti-PD-L1) treatment. These receptors were obtained from a man in his forties or fifties with urothelial cancer. Both conserved end residues are part of each CDR3. Fields, in order: V gene, D gene, CDR3 length, J gene, CDR3 protein, CDR3 DNA. A D gene is named only where the DNA matches it firmly.

TRBV19	NA	14	TRBJ1-6	CASQDGGRRSPLHF	TGTGCCAGTCAGGACGGCGGGCGTAGGTCACCCCTCCACTTT
TRBV6-5	NA	13	TRBJ1-1	CASSGLPGTEAFF	TGTGCCAGCAGTGGGCTCCCGGGGACTGAAGCTTTCTTT
TRBV18	TRBD1	16	TRBJ1-6	CASSPQGAGYNSPLHF	TGTGCCAGCTCACCACAGGGGGCAGGGTATAATTCACCCCTCCACTTT
TRBV5-1	NA	14	TRBJ1-4	CASTKGGTNEKLFF	TGCGCCAGCACCAAAGGAGGAACTAATGAAAAACTGTTTTTT
TRBV5-1	TRBD1	14	TRBJ2-1	CASSETGGSNEQFF	TGCGCCAGCAGTGAGACAGGGGGGAGCAATGAGCAGTTCTTC
TRBV29-1	NA	11	TRBJ1-1	CSVLRGTEAFF	TGCAGCGTTCTCAGGGGCACTGAAGCTTTCTTT
TRBV29-1	TRBD1	16	TRBJ2-1	CSVEGPQGAAYNEQFF	TGCAGCGTTGAGGGCCCCCAGGGGGCGGCCTACAATGAGCAGTTCTTC
TRBV2	NA	17	TRBJ2-7	CASRRLGAGGRSYEQYF	TGTGCCAGCAGACGTTTAGGGGCTGGCGGACGGTCCTACGAGCAGTACTTC
TRBV19	TRBD1	13	TRBJ1-6	CASQGAETSPLHF	TGTGCCAGTCAGGGGGCCGAGACTTCACCCCTCCACTTT
TRBV4-1	NA	15	TRBJ1-6	CASSQDTVPNSPLHF	TGCGCCAGCAGCCAAGATACGGTCCCGAATTCACCCCTCCACTTT